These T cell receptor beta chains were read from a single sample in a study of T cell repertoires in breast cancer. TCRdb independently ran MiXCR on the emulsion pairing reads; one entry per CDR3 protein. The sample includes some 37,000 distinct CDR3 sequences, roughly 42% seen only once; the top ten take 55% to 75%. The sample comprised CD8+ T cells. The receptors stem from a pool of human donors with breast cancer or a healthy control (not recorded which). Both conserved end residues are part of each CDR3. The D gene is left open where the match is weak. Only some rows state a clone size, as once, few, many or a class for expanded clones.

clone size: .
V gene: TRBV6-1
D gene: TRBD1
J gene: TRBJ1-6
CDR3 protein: CASKLRGTGDSPLHF
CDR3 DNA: TGTGCCAGCAAGTTAAGGGGGACAGGCGACTCACCCCTCCACTTT

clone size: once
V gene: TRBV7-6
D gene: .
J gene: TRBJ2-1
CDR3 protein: CASSLAFYNEQFF
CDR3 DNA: TGTGCCAGCAGCTTAGCCTTCTACAATGAACAGTTCTTC

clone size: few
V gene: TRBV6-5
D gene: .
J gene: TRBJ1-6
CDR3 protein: CASSYGLTGNSPLHF
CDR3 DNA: TGTGCCAGCAGTTACGGTCTGACGGGGAATTCACCCCTCCACTTT

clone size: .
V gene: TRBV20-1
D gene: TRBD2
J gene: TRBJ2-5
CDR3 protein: CSARDPLSVAGGKTQYF
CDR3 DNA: TGCAGTGCTAGAGATCCTCTCTCCGTCGCGGGGGGGAAGACCCAGTACTTC

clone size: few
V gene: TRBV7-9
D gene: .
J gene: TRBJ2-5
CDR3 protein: CASSLGYLTETQYF
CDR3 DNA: TGTGCCAGCAGCTTAGGGTACCTTACAGAGACCCAGTACTTC

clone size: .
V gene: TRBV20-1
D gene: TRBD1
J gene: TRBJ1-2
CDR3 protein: CSASGPGGGYTF
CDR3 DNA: TGCAGTGCTAGTGGACCAGGGGGTGGCTACACCTTC

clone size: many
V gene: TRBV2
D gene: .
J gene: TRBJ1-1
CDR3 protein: CASSDRERNTEAFF
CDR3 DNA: TGTGCCAGCAGTGACAGGGAAAGGAATACTGAAGCTTTCTTT

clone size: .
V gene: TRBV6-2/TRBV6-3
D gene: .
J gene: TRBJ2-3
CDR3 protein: CASRPVFGAPGTDTQYF
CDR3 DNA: TGTGCCAGCAGACCCGTTTTTGGTGCGCCAGGCACAGATACGCAGTATTTT

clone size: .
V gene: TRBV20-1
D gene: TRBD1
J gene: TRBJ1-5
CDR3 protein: CSASGTGGDQPQHF
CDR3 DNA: TGCAGTGCTAGTGGGACAGGGGGCGATCAGCCCCAGCATTTT

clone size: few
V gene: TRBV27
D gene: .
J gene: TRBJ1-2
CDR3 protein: CASSPLGASGYTF
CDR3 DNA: TGTGCCAGCAGTCCCCTAGGGGCGAGCGGCTACACCTTC

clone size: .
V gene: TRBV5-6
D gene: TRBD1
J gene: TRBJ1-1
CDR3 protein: CASSLLDRGNTEAFF
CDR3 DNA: TGTGCCAGCAGCTTGTTGGACAGGGGGAATACTGAAGCTTTCTTT

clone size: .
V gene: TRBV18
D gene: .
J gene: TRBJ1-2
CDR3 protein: CASSPETSSVFGYTF
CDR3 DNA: TGTGCCAGCTCACCAGAGACCTCGAGCGTCTTTGGCTACACCTTC

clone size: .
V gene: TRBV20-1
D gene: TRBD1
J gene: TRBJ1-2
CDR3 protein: CSSLSRDRDRSGGYTF
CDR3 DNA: TGCAGTTCCCTGTCGAGGGACAGGGATCGTAGTGGTGGCTACACCTTC

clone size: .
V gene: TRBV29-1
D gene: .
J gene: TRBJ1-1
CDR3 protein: CSLGGPGMNTEAFF
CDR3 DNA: TGCAGCCTGGGGGGTCCAGGCATGAACACTGAAGCTTTCTTT

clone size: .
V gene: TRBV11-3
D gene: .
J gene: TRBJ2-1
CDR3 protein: CASSLRSSTNEQFF
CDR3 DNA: TGTGCCAGCAGCTTAAGATCTAGCACCAATGAGCAGTTCTTC

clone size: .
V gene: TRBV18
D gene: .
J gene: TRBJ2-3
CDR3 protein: CASSSQQTGTDTQYF
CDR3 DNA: TGTGCCAGCTCATCCCAACAAACAGGGACAGATACGCAGTATTTT

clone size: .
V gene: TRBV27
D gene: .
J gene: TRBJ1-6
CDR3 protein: CASSLIDPRGTMDPLHF
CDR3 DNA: TGTGCCAGCAGTTTAATTGACCCGCGGGGGACGATGGATCCCCTCCACTTT

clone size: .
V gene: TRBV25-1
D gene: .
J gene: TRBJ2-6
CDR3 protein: CASSGAPSSGADVLTF
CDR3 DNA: TGTGCCAGCAGTGGAGCTCCTAGCTCTGGGGCCGACGTCCTGACTTTC

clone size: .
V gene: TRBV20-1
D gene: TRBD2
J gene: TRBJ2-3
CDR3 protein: CGARGLAGGLTDRQYF
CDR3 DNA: TGCGGTGCTAGAGGACTAGCGGGAGGGCTCACAGATAGGCAGTATTTT

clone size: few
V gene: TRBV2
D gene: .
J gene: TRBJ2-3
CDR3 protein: CASSEGSWTTKDTQYF
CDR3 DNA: TGTGCCAGCAGTGAAGGGTCTTGGACTACAAAAGATACGCAGTATTTT

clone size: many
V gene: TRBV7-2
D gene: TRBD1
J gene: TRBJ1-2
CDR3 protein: CASSLDQGAGYGYTF
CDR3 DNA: TGTGCCAGCAGCTTAGACCAGGGGGCTGGCTATGGCTACACCTTC

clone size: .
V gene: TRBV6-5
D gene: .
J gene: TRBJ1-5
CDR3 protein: CASSCPGVFEPQHF
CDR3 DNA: TGTGCCAGCAGTTGCCCGGGGGTTTTTGAGCCCCAGCATTTT

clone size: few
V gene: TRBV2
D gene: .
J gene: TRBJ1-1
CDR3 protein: CASSVESVGRTEAFF
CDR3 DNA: TGTGCCAGCAGTGTAGAATCGGTAGGAAGGACTGAAGCTTTCTTT

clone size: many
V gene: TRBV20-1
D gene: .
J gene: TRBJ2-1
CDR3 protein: CSARDHGSVMNEQFF
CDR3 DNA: TGCAGTGCTAGAGATCACGGGAGTGTGATGAATGAGCAGTTCTTC

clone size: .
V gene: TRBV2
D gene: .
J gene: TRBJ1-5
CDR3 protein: CASRAGALAASNQPQHF
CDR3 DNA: TGTGCCAGCAGGGCAGGGGCCCTAGCGGCGAGCAATCAGCCCCAGCATTTT

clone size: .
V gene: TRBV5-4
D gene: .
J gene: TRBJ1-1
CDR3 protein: CASSFGQVKAFF
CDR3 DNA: TGTGCCAGCAGCTTCGGACAAGTTAAAGCTTTCTTT

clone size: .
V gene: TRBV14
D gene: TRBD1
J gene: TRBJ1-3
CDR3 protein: CASSHPGQGDTIYF
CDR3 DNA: TGTGCCAGCAGCCACCCGGGACAGGGGGACACCATATATTTT

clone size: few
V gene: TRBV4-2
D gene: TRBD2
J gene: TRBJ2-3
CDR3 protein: CASSQEKSGASTDTQYF
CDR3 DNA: TGTGCCAGCAGCCAAGAAAAAAGCGGGGCAAGCACAGATACGCAGTATTTT

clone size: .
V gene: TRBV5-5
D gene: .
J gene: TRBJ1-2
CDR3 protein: CASSLSGRGRGYTF
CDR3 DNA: TGTGCCAGCAGCTTGAGTGGGAGAGGTCGGGGCTACACCTTC

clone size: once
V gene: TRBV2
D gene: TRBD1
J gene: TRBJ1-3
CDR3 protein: CASSGQGLRGNTIYF
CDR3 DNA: TGTGCCAGCAGTGGACAGGGTTTACGCGGAAACACCATATATTTT

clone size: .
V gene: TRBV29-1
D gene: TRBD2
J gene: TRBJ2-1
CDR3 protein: CSGLAGVGNERFF
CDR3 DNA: TGCAGCGGACTAGCGGGAGTGGGAAATGAGCGGTTCTTC

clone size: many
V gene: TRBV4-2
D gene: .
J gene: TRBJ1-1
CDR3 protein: CASSQDWQMNTEAFF
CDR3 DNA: TGTGCCAGCAGCCAAGACTGGCAGATGAACACTGAAGCTTTCTTT

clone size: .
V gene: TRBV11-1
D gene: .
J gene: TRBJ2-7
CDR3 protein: CASSSAYEQYF
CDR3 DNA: TGTGCCAGCAGCTCCGCCTACGAGCAGTACTTC

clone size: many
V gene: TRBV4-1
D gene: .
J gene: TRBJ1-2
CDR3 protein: CASTILYRVSSYTF
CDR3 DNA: TGCGCCAGCACCATACTTTATAGGGTTTCAAGCTACACCTTC

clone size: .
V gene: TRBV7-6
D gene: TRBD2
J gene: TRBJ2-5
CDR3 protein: CASSLVLAGDETQYF
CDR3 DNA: TGTGCCAGCAGCTTAGTCCTAGCGGGAGACGAGACCCAGTACTTC

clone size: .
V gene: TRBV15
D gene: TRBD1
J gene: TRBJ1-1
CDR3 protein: CATSTNRGSNTEAFF
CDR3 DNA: TGTGCCACCAGCACGAACAGGGGGTCTAACACTGAAGCTTTCTTT

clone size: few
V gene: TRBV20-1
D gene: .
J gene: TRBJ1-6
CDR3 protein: CSARDALAGTGNNSPLHF
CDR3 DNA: TGCAGTGCTAGAGATGCACTGGCAGGGACTGGGAATAATTCACCCCTCCACTTT

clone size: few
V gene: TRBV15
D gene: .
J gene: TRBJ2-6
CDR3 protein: CATRDSSGANVLTF
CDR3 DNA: TGTGCCACCAGAGACAGTTCTGGGGCCAACGTCCTGACTTTC

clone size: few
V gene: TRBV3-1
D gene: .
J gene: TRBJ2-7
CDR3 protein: CASSPGGNYEQYF
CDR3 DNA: TGTGCCAGCAGCCCCGGAGGGAACTACGAGCAGTACTTC

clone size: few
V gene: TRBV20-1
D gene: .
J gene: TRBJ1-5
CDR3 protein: CSAIILSKADQSQHF
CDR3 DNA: TGCAGTGCTATTATCCTCTCAAAAGCTGATCAGTCCCAGCATTTT

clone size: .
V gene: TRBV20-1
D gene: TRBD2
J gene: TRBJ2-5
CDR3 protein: CSAVMTSRETQYF
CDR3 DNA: TGCAGTGCTGTAATGACTAGCAGGGAGACCCAGTACTTC

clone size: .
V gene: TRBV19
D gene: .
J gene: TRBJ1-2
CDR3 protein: CASSTPGRASGYTF
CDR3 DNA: TGTGCCAGTAGTACCCCAGGCAGGGCGAGCGGCTACACCTTC

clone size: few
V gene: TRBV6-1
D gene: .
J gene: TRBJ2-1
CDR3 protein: CASTPEIGSYNEQFF
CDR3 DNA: TGTGCCAGCACCCCCGAGATCGGGTCCTACAATGAGCAGTTCTTC

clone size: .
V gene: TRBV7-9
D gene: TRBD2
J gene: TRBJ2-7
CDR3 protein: CASSPVGLVYEQYF
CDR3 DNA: TGTGCCAGCAGCCCCGTGGGACTAGTCTACGAGCAGTACTTC

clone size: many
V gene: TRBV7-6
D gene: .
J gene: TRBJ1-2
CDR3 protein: CASSPIVTGSNYGYTF
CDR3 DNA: TGTGCCAGCAGCCCGATAGTGACCGGGTCTAACTATGGCTACACCTTC

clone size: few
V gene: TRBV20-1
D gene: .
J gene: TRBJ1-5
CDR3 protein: CSGTPGGNQPQHF
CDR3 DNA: TGCAGTGGGACCCCAGGGGGCAATCAGCCCCAGCATTTT

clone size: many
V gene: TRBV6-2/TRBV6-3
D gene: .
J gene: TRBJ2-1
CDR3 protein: CASSELAITSYNEQFF
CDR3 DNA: TGTGCCAGCAGCGAACTAGCTATCACCTCCTACAATGAGCAGTTCTTC

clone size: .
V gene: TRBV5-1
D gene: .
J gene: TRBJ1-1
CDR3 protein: CASSLEIPRGHSF
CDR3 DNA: TGCGCCAGCAGCTTGGAAATACCTCGTGGACACTCCTTT

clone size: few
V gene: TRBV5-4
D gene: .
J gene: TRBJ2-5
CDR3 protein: CASSSSALQETQYF
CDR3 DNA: TGTGCCAGCAGCTCCAGCGCTCTCCAAGAGACCCAGTACTTC

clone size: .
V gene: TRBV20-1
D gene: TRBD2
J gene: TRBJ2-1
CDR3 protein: CSARGTSGIFRDEQFF
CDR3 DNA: TGCAGTGCTAGGGGGACTAGCGGGATATTTAGGGATGAGCAGTTCTTC

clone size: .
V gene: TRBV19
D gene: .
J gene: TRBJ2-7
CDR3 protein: CASSGAHGREQYF
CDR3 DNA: TGTGCCAGTAGTGGAGCACACGGACGGGAGCAGTACTTC

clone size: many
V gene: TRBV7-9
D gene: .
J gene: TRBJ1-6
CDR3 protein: CASSLDGDSPLHF
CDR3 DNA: TGTGCCAGCAGCTTGGACGGTGATTCACCCCTCCACTTT

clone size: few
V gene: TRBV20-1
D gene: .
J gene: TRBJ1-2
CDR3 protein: CSASDPSYGYTF
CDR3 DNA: TGCAGTGCTAGCGATCCCTCCTATGGCTACACCTTC

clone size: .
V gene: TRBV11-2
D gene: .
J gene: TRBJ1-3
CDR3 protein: CASSSWGGPGNTIYF
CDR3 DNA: TGTGCCAGCAGCTCTTGGGGGGGACCTGGAAACACCATATATTTT